This T cell receptor beta chain appears in the sequencing data of a study of T-cell memory formation after mild COVID-19. Study results and caveats: Later expanders leaned CD4+, whereas clones that contracted between day 15 and 85 were balanced CD4/CD8.

Via MiXCR, TCRdb re-called the 5' RACE reads, giving one row per CDR3 protein. Among nearly 350,000 distinct CDR3 sequences listed, about an eighth were seen once. This clonotype was seen a handful of times. Its matching antigen is unknown. The CDR3 loop spans 17 amino acids. Germline loops: CDR1 LGHNA, CDR2 YNFKEQ. The junction had 9 bases not matched to a gene; V was cut back by 1 base and J by 4 bases. The material sequenced was PBMCs or a T cell subset sorted from them (not recorded which). The clonotype was recovered from a man aged 18 to 30 who had mild COVID-19 (a few samples of this study predate the infection). Cell type and time point are not known. The gene calls are TRBV4-2 and TRBJ2-3; 9 bases are shared with TRBD2. DNA of the CDR3: TGTGCCAGCAGCCAAGCAGCCAAGCGGGGGGCCCCAGATACGCAGTATTTT. Translated: CASSQAAKRGAPDTQYF.